A selection of T cell receptor beta chains follows, all from one sample in a study of identical twins. Using its own MiXCR run on the 5' RACE reads, TCRdb lists one record per CDR3 protein. Of more than 650,000 distinct CDR3 sequences in the sample, approximately 6.1% were seen once. Sequenced material: naive T cells sorted from blood. The receptors stem from a man in his late teens or twenties in good health. CDR3s include the opening cysteine and the closing phenylalanine or tryptophan. D genes are given only for firm matches. Clone size, where shown, is once, few, many, or a class for clones that have expanded.

TRBJ2-3	17	TRBD1	many	TRBV7-2	TGTGCCAGCAGCTCGTACACAGGGGTCATATCCACAGATACGCAGTATTTT	CASSSYTGVISTDTQYF
TRBJ1-1	16	TRBD1	many	TRBV5-1	TGCGCCAGCAGCTTAACGGGACAGGGGGCTTACACTGAAGCTTTCTTT	CASSLTGQGAYTEAFF
TRBJ2-1	11	.	few	TRBV29-1	TGCAGCGTTGAATGGTTCCTAGAGCAGTTCTTC	CSVEWFLEQFF
TRBJ2-1	14	TRBD2	few	TRBV12-3/TRBV12-4	TGTGCCAGCAGTCTAGGACTAGCGTCCTGGGAGCAGTTCTTC	CASSLGLASWEQFF
TRBJ2-7	13	.	many	TRBV20-1	TGCAGTGCTAGAGTGGGGGGCGGGTACGAGCAGTACTTC	CSARVGGGYEQYF
TRBJ1-1	13	.	many	TRBV6-4	TGTGCCAGCAGTGCGTCGACGAACACTGAAGCTTTCTTT	CASSASTNTEAFF
TRBJ2-1	15	.	many	TRBV5-1	TGCGCCAGCAGCTTGGGGCCGGCGGGCGACAATGAGCAGTTCTTC	CASSLGPAGDNEQFF
TRBJ2-5	12	.	few	TRBV2	TGTGCCAGCAACCGGAACCAAGAGACCCAGTACTTC	CASNRNQETQYF
TRBJ1-2	15	.	few	TRBV12-3/TRBV12-4	TGTGCCAGCAGTTCCCTAATGGACACGGACTATGGCTACACCTTC	CASSSLMDTDYGYTF
TRBJ2-6	19	TRBD1	.	TRBV6-1	TGTGCCAGCAGCCGACTGGGACAGGCCCTTAACTCTGGGGCCAACGTCCTGACTTTC	CASSRLGQALNSGANVLTF
TRBJ2-1	13	TRBD1	.	TRBV2	TGTGCCAGCATGGGACAGGCATACAATGAGCAGTTCTTC	CASMGQAYNEQFF
TRBJ2-1	17	TRBD2	.	TRBV4-2	TGTGCCAGCAGCCAAGAGGCTAGCGGGGAAGCCTACAATAAGCAGTTCTTC	CASSQEASGEAYNKQFF
TRBJ2-1	16	.	many	TRBV24-1	TGTGCCACCAGTGATTTCCTAAAGACAGGGAGGAATGAGCAGTTCTTC	CATSDFLKTGRNEQFF
TRBJ2-1	14	.	.	TRBV5-8	TGTGCCAGCAGGCGACGGGGGGCATACAATGAGCAGTTCTTC	CASRRRGAYNEQFF
TRBJ1-1	12	.	many	TRBV6-5	TGTGCCAGCGTCGACACCATCGGTGAGTCTTTCTTT	CASVDTIGESFF
TRBJ2-1	12	.	many	TRBV5-4	TGTGCCAGCAGCCCCCGTAACAATGAGCAGTTCTTC	CASSPRNNEQFF
TRBJ2-1	13	.	.	TRBV4-3	TGCGCCAGCAGCCAATTAAAAACCCATGAGCAGTTCTTC	CASSQLKTHEQFF
TRBJ2-1	14	.	many	TRBV2	TGTGCCAGCAGTGACGTCTTGAAGCGCAATGAGCAGTTCTTC	CASSDVLKRNEQFF
TRBJ2-3	17	TRBD1	many	TRBV5-1	TGCGCCAGCAGCTCGAACAGGGGGCTGAATATTCCAGATACGCAGTATTTT	CASSSNRGLNIPDTQYF
TRBJ2-2	14	TRBD1	many	TRBV6-5	TGTGCCAGCAGTTACGGACAGGGCGCCGGGGAGCTGTTTTTT	CASSYGQGAGELFF
TRBJ2-7	13	.	few	TRBV20-1	TGCAGTGCCCCCCCCGGGGGTGCCTACGAGCAGTACTTC	CSAPPGGAYEQYF
TRBJ2-5	14	.	few	TRBV18	TGTGCCAGCTCACCACTGGATAGTATGGAGACCCAGTACTTC	CASSPLDSMETQYF
TRBJ2-4	16	.	.	TRBV5-6	TGTGCCAGCACCCCGGGGGGACAACTAGCCAAAAACATTCAGTACTTC	CASTPGGQLAKNIQYF
TRBJ2-1	16	.	.	TRBV12-3/TRBV12-4	TGTGCCAGCAGCCCGCGGGCAGCGGGCTCCTACAATGAGCAGTTCTTC	CASSPRAAGSYNEQFF
TRBJ2-7	14	TRBD2	.	TRBV7-2	TGTGCCAGCAGCAAGACTAGCTACGGCTACGAGCAGTACTTC	CASSKTSYGYEQYF
TRBJ2-7	14	.	.	TRBV7-8	TGTGCCAGCAGCTTAGACGAGAGCGCCTACGAGCAGTACTTC	CASSLDESAYEQYF
TRBJ2-5	15	.	few	TRBV5-4	TGTGCCAGCAGCTTGGCCAAGGGCGGGCAAGAGACCCAGTACTTC	CASSLAKGGQETQYF
TRBJ2-1	12	.	many	TRBV29-1	TGCAGCGTTGTGTACGGTTCCGATGAGCAGTTCTTC	CSVVYGSDEQFF
TRBJ1-1	17	.	.	TRBV3-1	TGTGCCAGCAGCCAAGATTTGTCGCGGGGAGTGAACACTGAAGCTTTCTTT	CASSQDLSRGVNTEAFF
TRBJ2-3	16	TRBD2	many	TRBV5-1	TGCGCCAGCAGCTTGCGGCTAGCGGGAGTCGCGGATACGCAGTATTTT	CASSLRLAGVADTQYF
TRBJ2-3	17	.	many	TRBV7-7	TGTGCCAGCAGCCCCGGGACTGCCCGGGTGGTTGGAGATACGCAGTATTTT	CASSPGTARVVGDTQYF
TRBJ2-1	12	TRBD2	many	TRBV20-1	TGCTCCCCGCGGGAGGGCCCCAATGAGCAGTTCTTC	CSPREGPNEQFF
TRBJ2-1	15	.	.	TRBV11-2	TGTGCCAGCAGCCGAGGAGGTGTCTCCTACAATGAGCAGTTCTTC	CASSRGGVSYNEQFF
TRBJ2-7	13	TRBD1	.	TRBV6-2/TRBV6-3	TGTGCCAGCGAAGGGACAGGGGAATACGAGCAGTACTTC	CASEGTGEYEQYF
TRBJ1-1	13	.	many	TRBV20-1	TGCAGTGCTAGAGCCGGGGGCCTCACTGAAGCTTTCTTT	CSARAGGLTEAFF
TRBJ2-7	16	.	few	TRBV20-1	TGCAGTGCTAGACCTGACTCGGGACCCTTCTTGAACGAGCAGTACTTC	CSARPDSGPFLNEQYF
TRBJ2-3	13	TRBD2	many	TRBV6-6	TGTGGCCTGGGAGGGCCGGATGTAGATACGCAGTATTTT	CGLGGPDVDTQYF
TRBJ2-2	17	TRBD2	many	TRBV12-5	TGTGCTAGTGGTTTGGAGTCGCTCGCGGGAGCGACCGGGGAGCTGTTTTTT	CASGLESLAGATGELFF
TRBJ2-3	16	TRBD1	few	TRBV5-1	TGCGCCAGCAGTACGGGTCCGGGACAGGGGACAGATACGCAGTATTTT	CASSTGPGQGTDTQYF
TRBJ2-7	15	TRBD1	.	TRBV6-1	TGTGCCAGCAGACAACCGGGACAGGGGTCCTACGAGCAGTACTTC	CASRQPGQGSYEQYF
TRBJ2-1	14	.	.	TRBV21-1	TGTGCCAGTATCCCAGAGACTAGGAACAATGAGCAGTTCTTC	CASIPETRNNEQFF
TRBJ2-7	15	.	many	TRBV20-1	TGCAGTGCTATTCCCCTCGGGCAGGCATCCTACGAGCAGTACTTC	CSAIPLGQASYEQYF
TRBJ1-2	14	.	many	TRBV27	TGTGCCAGCAGCCTAGGAAGGGCAAGTTATGGCTACACCTTC	CASSLGRASYGYTF
TRBJ1-1	12	.	.	TRBV10-3	TGTGCCATCAGTGAAGAGGGTATCTCGGCTTTCTTT	CAISEEGISAFF
TRBJ2-3	13	.	few	TRBV3-1	TGTGCCAGCAGCCAATTCATGGGGGATACGCAGTATTTT	CASSQFMGDTQYF